This T cell receptor beta chain derives from a study of blood T cell repertoires in COVID-19. Turning to the study itself: Samples taken during acute and convalescent COVID-19 were collected in the United States, Italy and Spain.

The study recruited people aged about 18 to 89 years across roughly 23 US areas. The CDR3 is 18 amino acids. Assay used: immunoSEQ multiplex PCR; TCRdb lists only in-frame clones, some missing. This table has about 200,000 clones, 85% to 90% appearing once. The genes are TRBV21-1 and TRBJ2-2; the table's TRBD1 call for D was not verified on the DNA. TRBV21-1 is recorded as a pseudogene. The source of this sequence is a woman aged 25-40 years with acute COVID-19. The specimen was PBMCs or T cells enriched from blood (not recorded which). The CDR3, as DNA: TGTGCCAGCAGCTCGGACAGGCAGGTATTCGCGAACACCGGGGAGCTGTTTTTT. It encodes CASSSDRQVFANTGELFF.